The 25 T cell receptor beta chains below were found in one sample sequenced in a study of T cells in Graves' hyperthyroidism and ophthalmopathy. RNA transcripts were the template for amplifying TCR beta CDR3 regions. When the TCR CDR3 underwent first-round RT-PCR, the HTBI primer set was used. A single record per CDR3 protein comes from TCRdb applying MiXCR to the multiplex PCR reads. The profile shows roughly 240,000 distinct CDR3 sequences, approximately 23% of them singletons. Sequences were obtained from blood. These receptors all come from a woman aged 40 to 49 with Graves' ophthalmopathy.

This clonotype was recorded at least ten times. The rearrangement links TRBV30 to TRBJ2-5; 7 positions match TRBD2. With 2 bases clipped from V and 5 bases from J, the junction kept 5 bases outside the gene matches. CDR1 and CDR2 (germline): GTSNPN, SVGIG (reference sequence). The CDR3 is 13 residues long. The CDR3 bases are TGTGCCTGGAGTCTGCAGGGAGGGGAGACCCAGTACTTC. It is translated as CAWSLQGGETQYF.

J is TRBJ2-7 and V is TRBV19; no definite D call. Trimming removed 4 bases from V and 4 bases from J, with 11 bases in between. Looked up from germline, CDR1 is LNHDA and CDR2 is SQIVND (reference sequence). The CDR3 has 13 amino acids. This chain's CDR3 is CASSRTIIYEQYF. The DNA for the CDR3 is TGTGCCAGTAGTAGGACGATTATATACGAGCAGTACTTC.

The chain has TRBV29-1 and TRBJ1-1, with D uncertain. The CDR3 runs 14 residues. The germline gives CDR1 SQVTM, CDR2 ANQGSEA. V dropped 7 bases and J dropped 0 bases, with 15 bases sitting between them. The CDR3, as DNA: TGCAGCGCTCTTAAAGGGTTCCTGAACACTGAAGCTTTCTTT. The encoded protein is CSALKGFLNTEAFF.

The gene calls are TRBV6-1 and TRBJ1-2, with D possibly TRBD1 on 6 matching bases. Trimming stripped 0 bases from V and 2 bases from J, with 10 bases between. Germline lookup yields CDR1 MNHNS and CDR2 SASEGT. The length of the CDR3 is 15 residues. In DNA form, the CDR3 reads TGTGCCAGCAGTGAAGCAGGGGGTGCCAACTATGGCTACACCTTC. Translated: CASSEAGGANYGYTF.

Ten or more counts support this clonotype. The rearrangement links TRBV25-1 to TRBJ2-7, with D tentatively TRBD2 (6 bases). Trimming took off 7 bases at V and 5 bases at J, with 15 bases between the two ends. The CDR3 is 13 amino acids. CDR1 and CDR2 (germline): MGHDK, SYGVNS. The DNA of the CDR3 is TGTGCCAGCACCCCTGGAGGGCCCGACGAGCAGTACTTC. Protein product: CASTPGGPDEQYF.

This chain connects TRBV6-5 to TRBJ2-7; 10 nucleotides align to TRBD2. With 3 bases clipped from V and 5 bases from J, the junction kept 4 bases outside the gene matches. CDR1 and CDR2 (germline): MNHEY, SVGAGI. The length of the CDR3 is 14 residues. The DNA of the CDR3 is TGTGCCAGCAGTTATACTAGCGGGATAGACGAGCAGTACTTC. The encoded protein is CASSYTSGIDEQYF.

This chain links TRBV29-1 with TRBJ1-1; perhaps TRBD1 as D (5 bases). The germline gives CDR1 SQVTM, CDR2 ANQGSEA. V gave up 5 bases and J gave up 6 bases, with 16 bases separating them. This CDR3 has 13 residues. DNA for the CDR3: TGCAGCGTTTCGCCGGGGCAGAGGGCTGAAGCTTTCTTT. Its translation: CSVSPGQRAEAFF.

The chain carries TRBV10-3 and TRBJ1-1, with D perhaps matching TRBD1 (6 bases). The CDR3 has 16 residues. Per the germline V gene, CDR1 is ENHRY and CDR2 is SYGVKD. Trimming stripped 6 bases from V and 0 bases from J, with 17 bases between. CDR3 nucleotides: TGTGCCATCAGCGCCCGCGGGACAACCATGAACACTGAAGCTTTCTTT. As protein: CAISARGTTMNTEAFF.

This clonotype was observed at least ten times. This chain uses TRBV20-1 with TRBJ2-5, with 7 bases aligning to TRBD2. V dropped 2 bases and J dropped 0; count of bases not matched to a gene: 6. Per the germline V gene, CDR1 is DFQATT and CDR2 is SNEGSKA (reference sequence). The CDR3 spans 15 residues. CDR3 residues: CSARMGSGYQETQYF. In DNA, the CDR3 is TGCAGTGCTAGAATGGGTAGCGGGTACCAAGAGACCCAGTACTTC.

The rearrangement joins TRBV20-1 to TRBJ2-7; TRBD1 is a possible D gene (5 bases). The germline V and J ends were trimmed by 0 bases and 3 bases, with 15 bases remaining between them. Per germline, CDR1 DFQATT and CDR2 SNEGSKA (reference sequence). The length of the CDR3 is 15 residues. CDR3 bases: TGCAGTGCTAGAGATCTCGGTAGGGGTAACTACGAGCAGTACTTC. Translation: CSARDLGRGNYEQYF.

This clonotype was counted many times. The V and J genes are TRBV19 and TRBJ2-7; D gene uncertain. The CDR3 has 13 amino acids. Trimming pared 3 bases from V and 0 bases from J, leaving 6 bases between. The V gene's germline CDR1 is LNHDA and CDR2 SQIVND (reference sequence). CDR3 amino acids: CASSIAPSYEQYF. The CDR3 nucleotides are TGTGCCAGTAGTATCGCTCCCTCCTACGAGCAGTACTTC.

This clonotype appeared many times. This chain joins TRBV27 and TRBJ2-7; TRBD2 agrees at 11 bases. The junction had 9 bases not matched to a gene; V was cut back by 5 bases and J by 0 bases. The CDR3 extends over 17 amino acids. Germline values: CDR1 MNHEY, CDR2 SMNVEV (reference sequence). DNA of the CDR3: TGTGCCAGCAGTATAGGGACTAGCGGAACGAGCTCCTACGAGCAGTACTTC. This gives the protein CASSIGTSGTSSYEQYF.

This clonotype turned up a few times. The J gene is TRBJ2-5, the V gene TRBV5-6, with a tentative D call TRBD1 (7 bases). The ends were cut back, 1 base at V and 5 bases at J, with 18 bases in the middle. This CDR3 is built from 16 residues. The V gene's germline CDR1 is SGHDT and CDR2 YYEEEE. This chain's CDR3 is CASSLLGSGGRETQYF. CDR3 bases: TGTGCCAGCAGCTTGTTAGGGTCAGGGGGGCGGGAGACCCAGTACTTC.

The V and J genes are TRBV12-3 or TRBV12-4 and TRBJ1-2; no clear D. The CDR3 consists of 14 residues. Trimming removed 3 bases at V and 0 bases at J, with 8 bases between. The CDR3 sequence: CASSFSLANYGYTF. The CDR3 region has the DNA TGTGCCAGCAGTTTTAGTCTGGCTAACTATGGCTACACCTTC.

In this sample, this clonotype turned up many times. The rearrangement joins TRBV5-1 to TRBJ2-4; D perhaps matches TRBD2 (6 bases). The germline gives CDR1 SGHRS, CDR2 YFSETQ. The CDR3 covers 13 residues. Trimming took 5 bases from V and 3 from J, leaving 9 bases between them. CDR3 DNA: TGCGCCAGCAGAACGGGGGACAAAAACATTCAGTACTTC. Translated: CASRTGDKNIQYF.

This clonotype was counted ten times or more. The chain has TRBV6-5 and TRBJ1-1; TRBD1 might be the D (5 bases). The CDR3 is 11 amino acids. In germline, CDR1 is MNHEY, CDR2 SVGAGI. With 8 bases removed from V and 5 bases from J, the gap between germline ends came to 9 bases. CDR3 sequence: CASGPGTEAFF. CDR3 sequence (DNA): TGTGCCAGCGGCCCAGGGACTGAAGCTTTCTTT.

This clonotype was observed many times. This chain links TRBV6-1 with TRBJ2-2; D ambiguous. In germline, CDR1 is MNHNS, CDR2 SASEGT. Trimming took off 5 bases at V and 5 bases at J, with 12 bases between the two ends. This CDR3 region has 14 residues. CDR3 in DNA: TGTGCCAGCAGTACAGTAGAAGGAACCGGGGAGCTGTTTTTT. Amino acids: CASSTVEGTGELFF.

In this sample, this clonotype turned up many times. CDR3 sequence (DNA): TGTGCCAGCAGTTTTACCAGGTCCACTGAAGCTTTCTTT. Residues: CASSFTRSTEAFF. The chain joins TRBV12-3 or TRBV12-4 to TRBJ1-1; D is unclear. Trimming shortened V by 3 bases and J by 4 bases, and 9 bases separated the two germline ends. CDR3 length: 13 residues.

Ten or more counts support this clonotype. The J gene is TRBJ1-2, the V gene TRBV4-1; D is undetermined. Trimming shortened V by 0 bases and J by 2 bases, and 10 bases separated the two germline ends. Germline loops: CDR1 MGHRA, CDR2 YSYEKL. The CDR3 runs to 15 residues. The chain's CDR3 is CASSQEGGVNYGYTF. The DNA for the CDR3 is TGCGCCAGCAGCCAAGAAGGTGGGGTGAACTATGGCTACACCTTC.

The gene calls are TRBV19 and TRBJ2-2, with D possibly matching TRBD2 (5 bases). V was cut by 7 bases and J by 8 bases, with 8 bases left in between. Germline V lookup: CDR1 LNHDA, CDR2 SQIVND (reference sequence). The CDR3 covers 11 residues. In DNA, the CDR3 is TGTGCCAGTACAAGGAGGGGGGAGCTGTTTTTT. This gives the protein CASTRRGELFF.

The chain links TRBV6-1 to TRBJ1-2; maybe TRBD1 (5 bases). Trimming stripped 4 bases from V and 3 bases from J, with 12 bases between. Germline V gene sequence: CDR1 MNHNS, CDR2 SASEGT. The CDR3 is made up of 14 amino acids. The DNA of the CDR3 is TGTGCCAGCAGTGTGCCGGACACCCACTATGGCTACACCTTC. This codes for CASSVPDTHYGYTF.

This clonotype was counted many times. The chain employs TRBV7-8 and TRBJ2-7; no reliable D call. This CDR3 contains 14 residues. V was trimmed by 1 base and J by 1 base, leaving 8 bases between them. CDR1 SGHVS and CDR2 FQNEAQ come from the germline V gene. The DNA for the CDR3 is TGTGCCAGCAGCTTAGTAAGGTCATCCTACGAGCAGTACTTC. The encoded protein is CASSLVRSSYEQYF.

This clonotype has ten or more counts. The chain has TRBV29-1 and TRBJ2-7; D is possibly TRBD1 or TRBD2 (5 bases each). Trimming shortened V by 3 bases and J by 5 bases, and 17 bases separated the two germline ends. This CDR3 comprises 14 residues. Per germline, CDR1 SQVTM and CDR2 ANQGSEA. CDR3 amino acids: CSVEGVEGSHEQYF. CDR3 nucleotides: TGCAGCGTTGAGGGGGTAGAGGGTTCGCACGAGCAGTACTTC.

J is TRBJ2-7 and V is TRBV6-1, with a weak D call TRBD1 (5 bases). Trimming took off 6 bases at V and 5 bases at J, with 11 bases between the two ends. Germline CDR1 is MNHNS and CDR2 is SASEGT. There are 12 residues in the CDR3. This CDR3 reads CASSPQGNEQYF. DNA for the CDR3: TGTGCCAGCAGCCCGCAGGGTAACGAGCAGTACTTC.

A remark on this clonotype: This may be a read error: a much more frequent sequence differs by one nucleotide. The CDR3, as DNA: TGCAGTGCTAGAGATTCAGGTTTTAATTCACACCTCCACTTT. Translation: CSARDSGFNSHLHF. The chain employs TRBV20-1 and TRBJ1-6, with D unclear. The CDR3 has 14 residues. Germline values: CDR1 DFQATT, CDR2 SNEGSKA (reference sequence).